Shown below are 20 T cell receptor beta chains from a single sample sequenced in a study of CXCR3-negative and CXCR3-positive naive CD8 T cells. The TRB cDNA libraries were prepared by 5' RACE with UMI labels. TCRdb reprocessed the 5' RACE reads and stores each CDR3 protein as one record, lacking DNA. In total, the table holds around 5,300 distinct CDR3 sequences. The material sequenced was naive CXCR3- CD8+ T cells from blood. Sample subset: CD45RO-CCR7+CD27+CD95- naive CD8+ T cells lacking CXCR3 (TNR3-). Receptors were obtained from a human donor in good health. Some clones in this sample may be carry-over from other donors' samples.

V and J are TRBV2 and TRBJ1-2; TCRdb's D call, TRBD1, is unchecked because there is no DNA. The CDR3 covers 11 residues. Germline CDR1 reads SNHLY; CDR2 reads FYNNEI. This CDR3 reads CASSDRDGYTF.

This chain joins TRBV6-2 or TRBV6-3 and TRBJ2-1; checking the TCRdb D call of TRBD1 is not possible without DNA. Germline V CDR1 and CDR2: MNHEY, SVGEGT. The CDR3 length is 16 residues. The CDR3 loop is CASTPLRGIGDNEQFF.

This clonotype counts as large (0.1 to 1%) by frequency. V gene TRBV5-4 combines with J gene TRBJ1-1; TCRdb's D call of TRBD1 is untestable without DNA. In germline, CDR1 is SGHNT, CDR2 YYREEE (reference sequence). The CDR3 is 12 amino acids. The chain's CDR3 is CASSRAGTEAFF.

This clonotype registers medium-sized (0.01 to 0.1%) by frequency. The chain employs TRBV6-5 and TRBJ2-5; TCRdb calls TRBD1, which cannot be checked without DNA. Germline V gives CDR1 MNHEY, CDR2 SVGAGI. CDR3 size: 15 residues. CDR3 region: CASRGGLGVIETQYF.

This clonotype is called medium-sized based on its frequency. The chain links TRBV29-1 to TRBJ1-1; TCRdb picks TRBD1, but there is no DNA to check that call. Per germline, CDR1 SQVTM and CDR2 ANQGSEA. The CDR3 sequence is 12 residues long. The CDR3 loop reads CSVEDGGTEAFF.

This clonotype is called medium-sized based on its frequency. The chain recombines TRBV2 with TRBJ1-6. The V gene's germline CDR1 is SNHLY and CDR2 FYNNEI. There are 16 residues in the CDR3. This CDR3 is CASSESRSSYNSPLHF.

This chain connects TRBV7-2 to TRBJ2-7; TCRdb designates TRBD1, a call that cannot be tested without DNA. From germline, CDR1 is SGHTA and CDR2 FQGNSA. The CDR3 contains 15 residues. The CDR3: CASSPRDRGFYEQYF.

The chain uses TRBV7-9 and TRBJ2-1. The germline V gene encodes CDR1 SEHNR and CDR2 FQNEAQ (reference sequence). This CDR3 spans 14 amino acids. Here the CDR3 reads CASSSQREINEQFF.

This chain links TRBV5-4 with TRBJ1-1; the D call of TRBD1 rests on TCRdb alone, since no DNA is present to check it. The germline V gene encodes CDR1 SGHNT and CDR2 YYREEE (reference sequence). This CDR3 is 13 amino acids long. Here the CDR3 reads CAQRDGAHTEAFF.

This clonotype shows up as medium-sized by frequency. This chain uses TRBV6-5 with TRBJ2-5. This CDR3 region has 17 residues. Germline V gives CDR1 MNHEY, CDR2 SVGAGI. CDR3 sequence: CASSYGTRQDLQETQYF.

The genes are TRBV29-1 and TRBJ2-2; the TRBD1 assignment by TCRdb is unverifiable without DNA. Germline-derived CDR1 and CDR2 are SQVTM and ANQGSEA. This CDR3 region has 15 residues. The CDR3 protein is CSVEVRGGGTGELFF.

CDR3 residues: CASYRGYGTEAFF. The chain has TRBV6-2 or TRBV6-3 and TRBJ1-1; TCRdb outputs TRBD1, but without DNA this stays unchecked. The germline CDR1 and CDR2 sequences are MNHEY and SVGEGT. There are 13 residues in the CDR3.

In terms of frequency, this clonotype is medium-sized. The rearrangement uses TRBV15 and TRBJ1-4; absent DNA, TCRdb's TRBD1 call cannot be checked. This CDR3 has 16 amino acids. The germline V gene has CDR1 LNHNV and CDR2 YYDKDF (reference sequence). This CDR3 reads CATSRDWGRTNEKLFF.

V is TRBV20-1 and J is TRBJ1-1. The CDR3 spans 12 residues. Germline V gene sequence: CDR1 DFQATT, CDR2 SNEGSKA (reference sequence). CDR3 protein: CSARSQNTEAFF.

The rearrangement links TRBV4-3 to TRBJ2-7. This CDR3 region has 15 residues. Germline loops: CDR1 LGHNA, CDR2 YSLEER. The chain's CDR3 is CASSQDRSSSYEQYF.

Frequency places this clonotype as medium-sized. V is TRBV12-3 or TRBV12-4 and J is TRBJ2-1; TCRdb proposes TRBD1, but this gene call is untestable without DNA. This CDR3 region has 17 residues. CDR3: CASTLWAGAPLYNEQFF.

This clonotype is medium-sized by frequency. The gene calls are TRBV6-6 and TRBJ2-3; TCRdb names TRBD2, which stays unverified in the absence of DNA. The CDR3 contains 16 residues. CDR1 is MNHNY and CDR2 is SVGAGI in the germline V gene (reference sequence). CDR3 in amino acids: CASSRTSGHLKDTQYF.

The rearrangement links TRBV29-1 to TRBJ2-5. Germline V gives CDR1 SQVTM, CDR2 ANQGSEA. This CDR3 spans 15 amino acids. CDR3 in amino acids: CSVTPSIPWEETQYF.

This clonotype registers medium-sized by frequency. The chain couples TRBV6-5 to TRBJ2-7; TCRdb selects TRBD2, and the lack of DNA leaves this call unchecked. Germline-derived CDR1 and CDR2 are MNHEY and SVGAGI. CDR3 length equals 13 residues. The CDR3 reads CATMGSAGREQYF.

The V and J genes are TRBV14 and TRBJ2-2; with no DNA, the TCRdb D assignment of TRBD1 cannot be verified. CDR3 length: 15 residues. Germline assignment: CDR1 SGHDN and CDR2 FVKESK. CDR3: CASSQGTTNTGELFF.